The clone carrying this T cell receptor (beta chain) was seen more than once but under ten times. Its antigen is unknown. Sorted out of PBMCs were CD4+ T cells and CD8+ T cells. Germline V gene lookup returns CDR1 SQVTM and CDR2 ANQGSEA. The CDR3 spans 11 residues. The germline V and J ends were trimmed by 2 bases and 8 bases, with 6 bases remaining between them. The sample is drawn from a study of CD8+ T cells in alopecia areata. Background on the study: Those treated were given oral tofacitinib at 5 to 10 mg twice daily. Regarding the study as a whole: Lesional tissue from the scalp (especially in alopecia totalis/universalis) showed higher clonality than normal scalp.

Extracted RNA was reverse transcribed into cDNA, the sequencing template. Using immunoSEQ multiplex PCR, the repertoire was profiled, and TCRdb retains in-frame clones only, with some absent. The sample has 130,000 to 150,000 clones; approximately 50% are singletons. The receptor comes from a human donor with alopecia areata. The gene calls are TRBV29-1 and TRBJ1-4; D gene uncertain. Sample: CD4+ T cells sorted from blood. CDR3 bases: TGCAGCGTTGAAACGAGGGAAAAACTGTTTTTT. Translating it yields CSVETREKLFF.